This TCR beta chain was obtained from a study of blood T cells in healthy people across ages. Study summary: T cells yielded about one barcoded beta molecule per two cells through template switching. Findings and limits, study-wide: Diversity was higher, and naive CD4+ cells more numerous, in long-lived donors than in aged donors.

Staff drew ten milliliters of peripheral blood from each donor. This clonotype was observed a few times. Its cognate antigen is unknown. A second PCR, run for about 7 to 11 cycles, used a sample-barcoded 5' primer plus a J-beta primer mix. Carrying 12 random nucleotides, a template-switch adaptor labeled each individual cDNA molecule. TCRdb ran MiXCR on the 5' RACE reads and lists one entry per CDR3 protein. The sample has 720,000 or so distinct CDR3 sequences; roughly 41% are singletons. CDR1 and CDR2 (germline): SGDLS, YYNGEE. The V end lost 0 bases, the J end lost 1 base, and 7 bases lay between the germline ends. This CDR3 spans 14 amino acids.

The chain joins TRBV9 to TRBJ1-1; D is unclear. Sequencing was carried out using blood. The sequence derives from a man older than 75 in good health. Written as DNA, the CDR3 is TGTGCCAGCAGCGTAGATAACCGGAACACTGAAGCTTTCTTT. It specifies CASSVDNRNTEAFF.